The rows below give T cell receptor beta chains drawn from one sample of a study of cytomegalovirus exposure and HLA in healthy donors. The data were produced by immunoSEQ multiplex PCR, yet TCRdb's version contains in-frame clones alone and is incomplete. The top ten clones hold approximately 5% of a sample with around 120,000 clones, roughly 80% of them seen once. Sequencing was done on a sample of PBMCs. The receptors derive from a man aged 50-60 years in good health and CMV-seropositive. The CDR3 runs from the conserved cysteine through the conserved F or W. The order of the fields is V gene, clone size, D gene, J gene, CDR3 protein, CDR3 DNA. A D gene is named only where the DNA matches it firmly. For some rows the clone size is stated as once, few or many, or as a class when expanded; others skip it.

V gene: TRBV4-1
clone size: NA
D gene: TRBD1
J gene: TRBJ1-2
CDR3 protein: CASSQAGGYGYTF
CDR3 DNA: TGCGCCAGCAGCCAAGCAGGGGGCTATGGCTACACCTTC

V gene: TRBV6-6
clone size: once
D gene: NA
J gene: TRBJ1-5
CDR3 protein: CASRASGNQPQHF
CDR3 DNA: TGTGCCAGCAGGGCGAGCGGCAATCAGCCCCAGCATTTT

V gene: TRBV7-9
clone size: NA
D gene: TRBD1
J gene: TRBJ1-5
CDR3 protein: CASSFQGANQPQHF
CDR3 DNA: TGTGCCAGCAGCTTCCAGGGGGCGAATCAGCCCCAGCATTTT

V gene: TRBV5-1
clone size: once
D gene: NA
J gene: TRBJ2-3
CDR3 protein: CASSLGNSVADTQYF
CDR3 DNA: TGCGCCAGCAGCTTGGGAAATAGCGTCGCAGATACGCAGTATTTT

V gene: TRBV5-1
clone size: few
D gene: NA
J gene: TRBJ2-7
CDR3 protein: CASSFGGKYEQYF
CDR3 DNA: TGCGCCAGCAGCTTTGGGGGGAAGTACGAGCAGTACTTC

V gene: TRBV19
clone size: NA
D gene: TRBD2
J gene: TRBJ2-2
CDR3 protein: CASSIDRTSGLLYHTGELFF
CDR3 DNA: TGTGCCAGTAGTATAGACAGGACTAGCGGTTTATTGTACCACACCGGGGAGCTGTTTTTT

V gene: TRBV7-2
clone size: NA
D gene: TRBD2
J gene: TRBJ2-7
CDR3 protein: CASSPPAGGEQYF
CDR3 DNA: TGTGCCAGCAGCCCTCCGGCGGGGGGCGAGCAGTACTTC

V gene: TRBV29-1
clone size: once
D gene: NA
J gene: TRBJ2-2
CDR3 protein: CSVEQQPNAGELFF
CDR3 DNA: TGCAGCGTTGAACAACAGCCGAACGCCGGGGAGCTGTTTTTT

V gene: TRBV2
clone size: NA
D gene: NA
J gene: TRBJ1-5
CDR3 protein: CASSPNSNQPQHF
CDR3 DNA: TGTGCCAGCAGTCCCAATAGCAATCAGCCCCAGCATTTT

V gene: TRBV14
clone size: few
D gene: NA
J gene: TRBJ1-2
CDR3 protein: CASSQDPNRARGYTF
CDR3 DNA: TGTGCCAGCAGCCAAGATCCCAACAGGGCTAGGGGCTACACCTTC

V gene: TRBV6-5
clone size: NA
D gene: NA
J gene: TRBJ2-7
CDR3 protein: CATKVAGSSYEQYF
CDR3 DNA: TGTGCAACGAAAGTGGCAGGGTCTTCCTACGAGCAGTACTTC

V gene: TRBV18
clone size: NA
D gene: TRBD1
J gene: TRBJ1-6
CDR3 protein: CASSPGGTGSNSPLHF
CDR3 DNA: TGTGCCAGCTCACCAGGAGGGACAGGGAGTAATTCACCCCTCCACTTT

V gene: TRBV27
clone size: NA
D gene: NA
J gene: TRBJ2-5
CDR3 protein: CANPSDSQETQYF
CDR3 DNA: TGTGCCAACCCTTCGGACAGCCAAGAGACCCAGTACTTC

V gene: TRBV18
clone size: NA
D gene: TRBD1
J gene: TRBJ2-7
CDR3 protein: CASSRQDRPEQYF
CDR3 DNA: TGTGCCAGCTCACGGCAGGACAGGCCCGAGCAGTACTTC

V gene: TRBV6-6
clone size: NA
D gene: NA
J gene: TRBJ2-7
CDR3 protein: CASRPGLGQTYEQYF
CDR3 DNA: TGTGCCAGCAGGCCGGGGTTGGGCCAGACCTACGAGCAGTACTTC

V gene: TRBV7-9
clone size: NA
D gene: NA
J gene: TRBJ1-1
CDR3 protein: CASSLQGGNTEAFF
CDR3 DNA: TGTGCCAGCAGTCTGCAGGGTGGGAACACTGAAGCTTTCTTT

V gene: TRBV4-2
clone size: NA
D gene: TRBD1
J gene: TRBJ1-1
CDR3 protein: CASSPWTGSLNTEAFF
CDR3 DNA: TGTGCCAGCAGTCCCTGGACAGGAAGCCTGAACACTGAAGCTTTCTTT

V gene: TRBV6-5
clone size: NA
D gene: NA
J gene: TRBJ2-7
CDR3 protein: CASSYSPQPPFEQYF
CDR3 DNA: TGTGCCAGCAGTTACTCGCCACAGCCCCCTTTCGAGCAGTACTTC

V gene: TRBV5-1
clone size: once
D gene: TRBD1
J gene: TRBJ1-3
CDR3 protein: CASSSDRGDTIYF
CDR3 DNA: TGCGCCAGCAGCTCGGACAGGGGGGACACCATATATTTT

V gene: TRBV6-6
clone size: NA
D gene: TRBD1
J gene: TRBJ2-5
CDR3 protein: CASSRGQGDSGETQYF
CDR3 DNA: TGTGCCAGCAGCCGTGGACAGGGGGATTCGGGGGAGACCCAGTACTTC

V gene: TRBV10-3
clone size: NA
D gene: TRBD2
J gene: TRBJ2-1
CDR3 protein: CAIRGIAGGPSNEQFF
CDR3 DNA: TGTGCCATCAGGGGCATAGCGGGAGGGCCGAGCAATGAGCAGTTCTTC

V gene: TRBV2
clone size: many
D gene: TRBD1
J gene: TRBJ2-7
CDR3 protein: CASSADRNEQYF
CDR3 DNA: TGTGCCAGCAGTGCGGACAGGAACGAGCAGTACTTC

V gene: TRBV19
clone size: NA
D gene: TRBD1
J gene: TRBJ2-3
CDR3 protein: CASSIRGGDTQYF
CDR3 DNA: TGTGCCAGTAGTATAAGAGGGGGCGATACGCAGTATTTT

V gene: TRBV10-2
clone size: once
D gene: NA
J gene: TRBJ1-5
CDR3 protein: CASSESKGNQPQHF
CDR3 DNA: TGCGCCAGCAGTGAGTCAAAGGGGAATCAGCCCCAGCATTTT

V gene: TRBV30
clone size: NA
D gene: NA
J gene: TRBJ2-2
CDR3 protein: CAWKIAGELFF
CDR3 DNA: TGTGCCTGGAAGATAGCCGGGGAGCTGTTTTTT